This is a list of T cell receptor beta chains from one sample in a study of shared clonotypes between healthy human individuals. Sequencing was performed with immunoSEQ multiplex PCR; in TCRdb, only in-frame clones are kept and a portion is missing. The sample carries some 2,000,000 clones, approximately 95% recorded once. Sequencing was done on a sample of naive CD4+ T cells sorted from blood. The receptors shown here come from a man in his late teens or twenties in good health. Both conserved end residues are part of each CDR3. D genes are given only for firm matches. Clone size is given for some rows only: seen once, a few or many times, or a class if the clone is expanded.

-,TRBV11-2,TRBD2,TRBJ2-1,CASSLEAGGYNEQFF,TGTGCCAGCAGCTTAGAAGCGGGAGGCTACAATGAGCAGTTCTTC
-,TRBV4-1,TRBD1,TRBJ2-1,CASSPGTGGNEQFF,TGCGCCAGCAGCCCTGGGACAGGGGGAAATGAGCAGTTCTTC
-,TRBV2,-,TRBJ2-7,CASSETFVLAGYEQYF,TGTGCCAGCAGTGAAACTTTTGTACTAGCAGGCTACGAGCAGTACTTC
-,TRBV5-6,TRBD1,TRBJ1-1,CASRGTGATEAFF,TGTGCCAGCAGGGGGACAGGGGCAACTGAAGCTTTCTTT
-,TRBV6-1,-,TRBJ1-2,CASSLVNYGYTF,TGTGCCAGCAGTCTGGTAAACTATGGCTACACCTTC
-,TRBV18,TRBD1,TRBJ1-2,CASSHNVGTGTNYGYTF,TGTGCCAGCTCCCACAATGTCGGGACAGGGACCAACTATGGCTACACCTTC
-,TRBV30,TRBD2,TRBJ2-3,CAWSVTSGSTGTQYF,TGTGCCTGGAGTGTAACTAGCGGGAGCACTGGAACGCAGTATTTT
-,TRBV10-3,-,TRBJ1-5,CAISESGQFQHF,TGTGCCATCAGTGAGTCGGGGCAATTCCAGCATTTT
-,TRBV7-2,TRBD2,TRBJ2-3,CASSLAGTSGSRRTQYF,TGTGCCAGCAGCCTAGCGGGGACTAGCGGGAGTAGGCGGACGCAGTATTTT
-,TRBV2,-,TRBJ1-4,CASSTQGLGEKLFF,TGTGCCAGCAGTACGCAGGGCCTGGGGGAAAAACTGTTTTTT
-,TRBV9,TRBD1,TRBJ2-3,CASSGHRGSTDTQYF,TGTGCCAGCAGCGGTCACAGGGGTTCGACAGATACGCAGTATTTT
-,TRBV6-5,-,TRBJ2-1,CASSRGLEQFF,TGTGCCAGCAGCCGGGGTCTCGAGCAGTTCTTC
-,TRBV10-1,-,TRBJ2-1,CASGRGNEQFF,TGCGCCAGCGGACGGGGAAATGAGCAGTTCTTC
-,TRBV4-1,TRBD2,TRBJ2-3,CASSHTSGGLADTQYF,TGCGCCAGCAGCCATACTAGCGGGGGGCTCGCGGATACGCAGTATTTT
once,TRBV28,-,TRBJ1-5,CASRSEGKVNQPQHF,TGTGCCAGCAGATCAGAGGGGAAAGTCAATCAGCCCCAGCATTTT
-,TRBV9,TRBD2,TRBJ2-3,CASSAVAGITDTQYF,TGTGCCAGCAGCGCCGTAGCGGGGATTACAGATACGCAGTATTTT
-,TRBV19,-,TRBJ1-4,CASSILERQIGLFF,TGTGCCAGTAGTATTCTCGAACGTCAGATTGGACTGTTTTTT
-,TRBV5-4,TRBD2,TRBJ2-5,CASSTRLAGVETQYF,TGTGCCAGCAGCACCAGACTAGCGGGGGTTGAGACCCAGTACTTC
once,TRBV28,-,TRBJ1-5,CASSWVYSNQPQHF,TGTGCCAGCAGTTGGGTTTATAGCAATCAGCCCCAGCATTTT
-,TRBV25-1,TRBD1,TRBJ2-2,CASSEPPGQSHTGELFF,TGTGCCAGCAGTGAACCCCCGGGACAGAGCCACACCGGGGAGCTGTTTTTT
-,TRBV28,-,TRBJ2-7,CASTEDGEPTREQYF,TGTGCCAGCACCGAAGACGGTGAACCAACCCGGGAGCAGTACTTC
-,TRBV28,-,TRBJ2-2,CASSTPALNTGELFF,TGTGCCAGCAGTACCCCAGCGTTAAACACCGGGGAGCTGTTTTTT
-,TRBV19,-,TRBJ2-5,CASSRWGRQETQYF,TGTGCCAGTAGTAGGTGGGGCCGCCAAGAGACCCAGTACTTC
-,TRBV10-3,-,TRBJ2-7,CASRGSYEQYF,TGTGCCAGCAGGGGATCCTACGAGCAGTACTTC
-,TRBV28,-,TRBJ1-1,CASSLAGQRAEAFF,TGTGCCAGCAGTTTAGCCGGGCAGAGGGCTGAAGCTTTCTTT
-,TRBV5-4,-,TRBJ1-2,CASSPGALLSSGYTF,TGTGCCAGCAGCCCGGGGGCACTCCTTAGCTCTGGCTACACCTTC
-,TRBV5-4,TRBD1,TRBJ2-2,CASSLVGQGWDTGELFF,TGTGCCAGCAGCTTGGTCGGACAGGGTTGGGACACCGGGGAGCTGTTTTTT
-,TRBV11-2,TRBD2,TRBJ2-7,CASSFTSGSSYEQYF,TGTGCCAGCAGCTTCACTAGCGGGAGTTCCTACGAGCAGTACTTC
-,TRBV5-1,-,TRBJ2-4,CASSSNRATSIQYF,TGCGCCAGCAGCTCGAATCGGGCCACGAGCATTCAGTACTTC
-,TRBV18,-,TRBJ2-6,CASSGANVLTF,TGTGCGAGCTCTGGGGCCAACGTCCTGACTTTC
-,TRBV2,-,TRBJ1-1,CASTPRGWNEAFF,TGTGCCAGCACCCCAAGGGGTTGGAATGAAGCTTTCTTT
-,TRBV21-1,-,TRBJ1-1,CASSTEQGECDTEAFF,TGTGCCAGCAGCACGGAACAGGGGGAATGCGACACTGAAGCTTTCTTT
-,TRBV19,TRBD2,TRBJ2-1,CASSRAGTSRRNEQFF,TGTGCCAGTAGTAGAGCCGGGACTAGCAGAAGGAATGAGCAGTTCTTC
-,TRBV11-2,-,TRBJ2-7,CASSLSGAGTYEQYF,TGTGCCAGCAGCTTAAGCGGAGCGGGTACGTACGAGCAGTACTTC
-,TRBV6-5,-,TRBJ1-3,CASSLGRTSGNTIYF,TGTGCCAGCAGTTTGGGCAGGACCTCGGGAAACACCATATATTTT
-,TRBV7-2,-,TRBJ2-1,CASSLLQGRHEQFF,TGTGCCAGCAGCTTACTACAGGGTCGGCATGAGCAGTTCTTC
-,TRBV10-3,TRBD1,TRBJ2-7,CAISDRGREQYF,TGTGCCATCAGTGACAGGGGGCGCGAGCAGTACTTC
-,TRBV10-3,-,TRBJ2-1,CAISESRNEQFF,TGTGCCATCAGTGAGTCCAGAAATGAGCAGTTCTTC
-,TRBV9,-,TRBJ1-2,CASSVQEDYGYTF,TGTGCCAGCAGCGTGCAGGAGGACTATGGCTACACCTTC
-,TRBV27,-,TRBJ1-1,CASSFVGTVNTEAFF,TGTGCCAGCAGTTTTGTGGGGACGGTGAACACTGAAGCTTTCTTT
-,TRBV28,-,TRBJ1-5,CASTNGGAWSNQPQHF,TGTGCCAGCACTAACGGGGGGGCATGGTCCAATCAGCCCCAGCATTTT
-,TRBV5-1,TRBD1,TRBJ1-2,CASSHGQGDGYTF,TGCGCCAGCAGCCACGGACAGGGGGATGGCTACACCTTC
-,TRBV10-2,-,TRBJ1-5,CASSESLGPQHF,TGCGCCAGCAGTGAGTCACTGGGGCCCCAGCATTTT
-,TRBV29-1,-,TRBJ1-1,CSVEVGGGNTEAFF,TGCAGCGTTGAAGTTGGGGGGGGCAACACTGAAGCTTTCTTT
-,TRBV6-1,TRBD2,TRBJ2-3,CASSKSGSGTDTQYF,TGTGCCAGCAGTAAAAGCGGGAGCGGCACAGATACGCAGTATTTT
-,TRBV2,-,TRBJ2-2,CASMQGNTGELFF,TGTGCCAGCATGCAGGGGAACACCGGGGAGCTGTTTTTT
-,TRBV5-6,-,TRBJ2-5,CASSSWTLQETQYF,TGTGCCAGCAGCTCATGGACACTCCAAGAGACCCAGTACTTC
-,TRBV6-5,-,TRBJ1-6,CASSFGPYNSPLHF,TGTGCCAGCAGTTTTGGACCTTATAATTCACCCCTCCACTTT
-,TRBV10-1,-,TRBJ2-5,CASSDSGTPEETQYF,TGCGCCAGCAGTGATTCCGGGACACCCGAAGAGACCCAGTACTTC
-,TRBV6-5,-,TRBJ2-1,CASSYSGAGGYNEQFF,TGTGCCAGCAGTTACTCGGGGGCAGGCGGATACAATGAGCAGTTCTTC
-,TRBV11-2,-,TRBJ1-1,CASSPTRSNTEAFF,TGTGCCAGCAGCCCGACAAGGAGTAACACTGAAGCTTTCTTT
once,TRBV7-2,TRBD1,TRBJ2-2,CASSLLGQGTGELFF,TGTGCCAGCAGCTTACTGGGACAGGGAACCGGGGAGCTGTTTTTT
-,TRBV28,TRBD1,TRBJ1-1,CASSWTGGGNTEAFF,TGTGCCAGCAGTTGGACAGGAGGAGGGAACACTGAAGCTTTCTTT
-,TRBV6-5,-,TRBJ1-5,CASSYSGLSNQPQHF,TGTGCCAGCAGTTACTCTGGGCTTAGCAATCAGCCCCAGCATTTT
-,TRBV10-3,-,TRBJ2-3,CAISESHTGSDTQYF,TGTGCCATCAGTGAGTCCCATACAGGCTCAGATACGCAGTATTTT
once,TRBV6-5,-,TRBJ2-2,CASSFARTRNTGELFF,TGTGCCAGCAGTTTCGCCCGGACACGGAACACCGGGGAGCTGTTTTTT
-,TRBV5-1,TRBD2,TRBJ2-1,CASSLTGTSENEQFF,TGCGCCAGCAGCTTAACTGGGACTAGCGAAAATGAGCAGTTCTTC